The entry below gives a single T cell receptor beta chain sequence along with its context. This clone was picked up a small number of times. What this receptor recognizes is not known. The input lacks base qualities; no much larger clone sits a single base away. The sample comes from a study of monozygotic twins with cystic fibrosis (dated by TCRdb to 2020 to 2023). Context from the whole study: Barcoded libraries were prepared from 2.5 to 3.5 micrograms of fragmented DNA with about 15 PCR cycles. The study compared TCR beta repertoires within and between 16 monozygotic twin pairs with cystic fibrosis to assess genetic influence on V and J gene usage. Made up mostly of children and adolescents, the cohort included ten female and six male twin pairs ranging in age from roughly 2.0 to 36.4 years, with a median of around 9 years. Twins were ranked among 1,060 cohort participants for weight-for-height and FEVPerc (FEV1 disease centile) at the day of blood sampling. Data for three of the twin pairs had been reported earlier in a different context.

The twin pairs came from the European Cystic Fibrosis Twin and Sibling Study Cohort, a cohort that recruited patients from over a hundred CF clinics across 14 European countries. Zygosity and CFTR genotype were confirmed in-house, and zygosity was tested by multiplex PCR of nine short tandem repeat loci. Peripheral blood was sampled from each twin, and clinical parameters were recorded on the day of blood sampling. Genomic DNA was isolated from peripheral blood cells with phenol/chloroform and kept in TE buffer at 4 degrees C. Following the manufacturer's instructions, TCR beta CDR3 regions were amplified by multiplex PCR with the immunoSEQ immune profiling system. An Illumina NextSeq system was used to carry out the sequencing. The original pipeline was this. Sequence data were processed on the immunoSEQ Analyzer platform, and clonality was computed as the square root of Simpson's index of productive rearrangements. V and J usage similarity was measured by Jensen-Shannon distance, and CDR3 generation probabilities were computed with OLGA. The researchers looked up shared CDR3 sequences in the immuneACCESS database (August 2020) and in VDJdb (December 2020). The source is immuneACCESS, and TCRdb retained only in-frame sequences with V and J called. Part of the clones is not carried over; for the studies checked, unresolved V genes explain less than half of this, and the remainder is unexplained. The D gene and trimming were derived from the DNA, and the V and J assignments and clone size from that table. Recorded for this sample are roughly 19,000 clones; about 97% of them occurred a single time. In total, the top ten clones hold approximately 2% of the sample.

The investigation overall reported the following: Simpson clonality was found to be generally low (median roughly 0.01), suggesting a naive-dominated repertoire, although higher clonality was observed in the most severely affected patients. V gene usage was most similar to the co-twin for 13 of 16 pairs, and J usage for 8 of 16 pairs, suggesting genetic constraints. No association turned up between shared CDR3 numbers and age, concordance or disease severity, and the cohort was small. Monozygotic CF twin pairs shared significantly more nucleotide-identical clonotypes within each pair than unrelated CF individuals shared with one another (P = 0.000026, Mann-Whitney).

Unmatched junction bases come to 4, with V trimmed by 0 bases and J by 4 bases. CDR1 and CDR2 were assigned from the germline V gene as SGDLS and YYNGEE. The CDR3 has 14 amino acids, counting the end cysteine and phenylalanine. The sequence is cut down to CDR3 DNA, 42 bases in frame from base 1. This clonotype was obtained from a woman in her 30s with cystic fibrosis. The rearranged segments are TRBV9 and TRBJ2-7; the junction holds 7 bases that match TRBD2. Input material: blood. The nucleotides are TGTGCCAGCAGCGTAGATCCAGCGGGGTACGAGCAGTACTTC. Its protein product is CASSVDPAGYEQYF. Reference TRBV9 and TRBJ2-7 genes cover what lies past the CDR3, so the full variable domain is DSGVTQTPKHLITATGQRVTLRCSPRSGDLSVYWYQQSLDQGLQFLIQYYNGEERAKGNILERFSAQQFPDLHSELNLSSLELGDSALYFCASSVDPAGYEQYFGPGTRLTVT.